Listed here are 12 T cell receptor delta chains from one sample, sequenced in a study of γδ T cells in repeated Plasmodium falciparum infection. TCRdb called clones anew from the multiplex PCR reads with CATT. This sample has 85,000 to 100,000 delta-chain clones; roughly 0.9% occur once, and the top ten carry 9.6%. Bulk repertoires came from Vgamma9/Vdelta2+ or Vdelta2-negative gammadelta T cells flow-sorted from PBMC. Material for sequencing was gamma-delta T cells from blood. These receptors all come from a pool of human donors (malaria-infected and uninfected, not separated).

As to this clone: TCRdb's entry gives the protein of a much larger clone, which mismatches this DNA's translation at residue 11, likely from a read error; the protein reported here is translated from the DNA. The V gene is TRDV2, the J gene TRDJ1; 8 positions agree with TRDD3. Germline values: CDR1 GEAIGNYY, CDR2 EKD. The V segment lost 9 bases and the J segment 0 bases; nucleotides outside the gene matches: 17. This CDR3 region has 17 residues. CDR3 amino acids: CAGRQLLGGTDTDKLIF. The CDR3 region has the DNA TGTGCCGGCAGACAATTACTGGGGGGGACTGACACCGATAAACTCATCTTT.

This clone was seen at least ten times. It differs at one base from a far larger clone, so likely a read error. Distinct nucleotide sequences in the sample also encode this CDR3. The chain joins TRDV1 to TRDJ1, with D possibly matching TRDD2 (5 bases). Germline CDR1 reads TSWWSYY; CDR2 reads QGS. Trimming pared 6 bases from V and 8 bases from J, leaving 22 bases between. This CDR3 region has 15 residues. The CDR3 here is CALGATLFPAPKLIF. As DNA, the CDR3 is TGTGCTCTTGGAGCGACTCTCTTCCCCGCCCCCAAACTCATCTTT.

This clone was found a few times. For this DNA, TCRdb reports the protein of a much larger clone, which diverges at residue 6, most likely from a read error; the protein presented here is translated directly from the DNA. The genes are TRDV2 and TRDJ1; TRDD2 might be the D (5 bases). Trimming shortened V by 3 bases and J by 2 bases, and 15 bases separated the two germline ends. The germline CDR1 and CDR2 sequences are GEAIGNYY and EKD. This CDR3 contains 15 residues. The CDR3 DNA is TGTGCCTGTGACCTTCCCGTACGTACTACCGATAAACTCATCTTT. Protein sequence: CACDLPVRTTDKLIF.

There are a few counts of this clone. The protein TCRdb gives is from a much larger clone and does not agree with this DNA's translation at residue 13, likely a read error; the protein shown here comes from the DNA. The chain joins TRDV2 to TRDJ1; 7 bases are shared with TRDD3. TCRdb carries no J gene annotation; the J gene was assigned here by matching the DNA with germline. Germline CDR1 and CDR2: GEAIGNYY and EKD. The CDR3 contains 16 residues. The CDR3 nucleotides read TGTGCCTGTGACTTTATACGGGGGATGGGATCCGATAGACTCATCTTT. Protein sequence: CACDFIRGMGSDRLIF.

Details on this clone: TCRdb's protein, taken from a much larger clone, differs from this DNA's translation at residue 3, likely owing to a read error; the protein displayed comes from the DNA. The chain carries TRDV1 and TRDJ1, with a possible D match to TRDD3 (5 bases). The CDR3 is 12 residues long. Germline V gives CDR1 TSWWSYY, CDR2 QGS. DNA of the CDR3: TGTGCTATTGGGGCCGTTTCCCAAAAACTCATCTTT. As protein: CAIGAVSQKLIF.

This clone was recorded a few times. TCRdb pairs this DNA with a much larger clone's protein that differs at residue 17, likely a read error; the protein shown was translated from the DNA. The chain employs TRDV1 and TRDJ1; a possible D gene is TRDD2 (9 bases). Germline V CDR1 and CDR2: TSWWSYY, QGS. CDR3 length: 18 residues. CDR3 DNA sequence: TGTGCTCTTGGGGACCAGGCCTTCCTACAGGTGGGATACGGGGGACTCACCTTT. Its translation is CALGDQAFLQVGYGGLTF.

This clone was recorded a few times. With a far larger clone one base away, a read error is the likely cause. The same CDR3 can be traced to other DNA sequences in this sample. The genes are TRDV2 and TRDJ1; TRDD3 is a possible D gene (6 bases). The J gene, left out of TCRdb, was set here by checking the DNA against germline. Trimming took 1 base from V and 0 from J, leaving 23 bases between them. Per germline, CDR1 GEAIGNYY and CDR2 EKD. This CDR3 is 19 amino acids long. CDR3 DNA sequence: TGTGCCTGTGACACTCTCCCCGTCGCCCCGGGGGAAAACACCGATAAACTCATCTTT. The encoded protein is CACDTLPVAPGENTDKLIF.

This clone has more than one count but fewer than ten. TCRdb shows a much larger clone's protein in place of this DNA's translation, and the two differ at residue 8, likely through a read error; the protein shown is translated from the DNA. CDR3 bases: TGTGCCTGTGACCCTGGGGGATTCACCGATAAACTCATCTTT. Translation: CACDPGGFTDKLIF. V is TRDV2 and J is TRDJ1; 9 nucleotides agree with TRDD3. The J gene, missing from TCRdb, was assigned here through DNA to germline matching. V lost 3 bases, J lost 1 base, and 2 bases stayed unmatched. Germline CDR1 is GEAIGNYY and CDR2 is EKD. This CDR3 spans 14 amino acids.

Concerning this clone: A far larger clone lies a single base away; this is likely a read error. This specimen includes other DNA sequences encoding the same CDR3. The CDR3 is CALGELKVPTGDKPGDTDKLIF. The CDR3 nucleotides are TGTGCTCTTGGGGAACTCAAGGTACCTACCGGGGATAAGCCCGGGGACACCGATAAACTCATCTTT. The V and J genes are TRDV1 and TRDJ1, with TRDD3 matching over 7 bases. No J gene was available from TCRdb, and it was assigned here by a germline match of the DNA. The J segment lost 0 bases and the V segment lost 0 bases, leaving 22 bases of the junction unmatched. The germline CDR1 and CDR2 sequences are TSWWSYY and QGS. The length of the CDR3 is 22 residues.

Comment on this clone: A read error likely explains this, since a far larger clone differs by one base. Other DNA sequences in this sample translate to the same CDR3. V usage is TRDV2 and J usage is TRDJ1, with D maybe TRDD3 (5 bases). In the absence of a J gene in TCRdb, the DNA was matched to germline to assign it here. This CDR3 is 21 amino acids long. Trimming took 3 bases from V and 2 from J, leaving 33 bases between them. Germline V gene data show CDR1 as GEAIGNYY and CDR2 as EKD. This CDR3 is CACDPPSSRGPLRRATDKLIF. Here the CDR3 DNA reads TGTGCCTGTGACCCCCCCTCCTCCAGGGGGCCTTTGCGGCGGGCGACCGATAAACTCATCTTT.

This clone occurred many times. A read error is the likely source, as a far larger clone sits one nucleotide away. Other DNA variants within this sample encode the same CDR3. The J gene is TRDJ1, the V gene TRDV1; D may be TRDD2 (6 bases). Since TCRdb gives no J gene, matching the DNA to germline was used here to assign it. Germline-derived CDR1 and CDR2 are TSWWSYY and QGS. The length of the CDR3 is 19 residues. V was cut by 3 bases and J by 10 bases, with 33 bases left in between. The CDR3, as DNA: TGTGCTCTTGGGGAGCTTCCTCCCTCCCTCATGCTTCCCGAGAGGGGACTCATCTTT. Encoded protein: CALGELPPSLMLPERGLIF.

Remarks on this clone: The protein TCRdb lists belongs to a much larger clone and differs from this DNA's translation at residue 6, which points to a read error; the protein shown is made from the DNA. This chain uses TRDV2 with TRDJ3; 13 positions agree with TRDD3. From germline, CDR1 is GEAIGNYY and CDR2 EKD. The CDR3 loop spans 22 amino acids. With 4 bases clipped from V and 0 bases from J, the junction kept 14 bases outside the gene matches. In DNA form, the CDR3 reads TGTGCCTGTGATAGGCTCTTAATACTGGGGGATACGCGCTCCTGGGACACCCGACAGATGTTTTTC. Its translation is CACDRLLILGDTRSWDTRQMFF.